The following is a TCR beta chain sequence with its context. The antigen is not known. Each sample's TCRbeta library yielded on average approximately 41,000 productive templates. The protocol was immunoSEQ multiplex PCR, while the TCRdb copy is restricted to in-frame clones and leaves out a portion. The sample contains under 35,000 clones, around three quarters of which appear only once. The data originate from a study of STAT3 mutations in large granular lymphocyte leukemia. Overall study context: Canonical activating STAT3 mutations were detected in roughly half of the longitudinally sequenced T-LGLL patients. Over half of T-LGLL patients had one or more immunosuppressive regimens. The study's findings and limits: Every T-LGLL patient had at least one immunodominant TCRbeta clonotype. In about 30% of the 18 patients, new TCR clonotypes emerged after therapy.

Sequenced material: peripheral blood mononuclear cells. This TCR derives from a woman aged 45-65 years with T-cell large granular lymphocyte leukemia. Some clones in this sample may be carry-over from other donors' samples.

Here the CDR3 DNA reads TGTGCCAGCAGGACCGAAGTAACGGGGGGAGAGACCCAGTACTTC. Encoded protein: CASRTEVTGGETQYF. The rearrangement uses TRBV6-6 and TRBJ2-5; 7 nucleotides agree with TRBD2. Germline V gives CDR1 MNHNY, CDR2 SVGAGI (reference sequence). The length of the CDR3 is 15 residues. Germline trimming cut 6 bases from V and 4 bases from J; bases unmatched to any gene: 11.